This is a list of T cell receptor beta chains from one sample in a study of blood T cell repertoires in COVID-19. TCRdb's table, derived via immunoSEQ multiplex PCR, lists solely in-frame clones and lacks some. Of a few hundred thousand clones in the sample, more than 75% were seen once. The sample consisted of peripheral blood. Every receptor here comes from a woman aged 70 to 79 with active or convalescent COVID-19. Both conserved end residues are part of each CDR3. D genes are given only for firm matches. Rows may omit the clone size; those that give it use once, few, many or a size class.

d_call	v_call	j_call	clone_size	cdr3_aa	cdr3_nt
NA	TRBV19	TRBJ1-5	few	CASTSSRQPQHF	TGTGCCAGTACCTCCTCGAGGCAGCCCCAGCATTTT
TRBD1	TRBV5-5	TRBJ1-5	NA	CASSPGGPGEPQHF	TGTGCCAGCAGCCCAGGGGGCCCCGGAGAGCCCCAGCATTTT
TRBD1	TRBV5-4	TRBJ2-7	once	CASSPGTGRGEQYF	TGTGCCAGCAGCCCCGGGACAGGGCGAGGCGAGCAGTACTTC
NA	TRBV19	TRBJ1-1	NA	CASSRGQNAAFF	TGTGCCAGTAGTAGGGGGCAGAACGCGGCTTTCTTT
NA	TRBV27	TRBJ1-1	NA	CASSWAVPRGEAFF	TGTGCCAGCAGTTGGGCAGTTCCGAGGGGGGAAGCTTTCTTT
NA	TRBV2	TRBJ1-1	few	CASSEQGPNTEAFF	TGTGCCAGCAGTGAACAGGGCCCGAACACTGAAGCTTTCTTT
NA	TRBV12-3/TRBV12-4	TRBJ1-1	NA	CASSSGQNTEAFF	TGTGCCAGCAGTTCGGGACAGAACACTGAAGCTTTCTTT
NA	TRBV5-1	TRBJ2-1	NA	CASSLYSPEQFF	TGCGCCAGCAGCTTATACTCCCCCGAGCAGTTCTTC
NA	TRBV6-5	TRBJ2-1	NA	CASTHSGTEQFF	TGTGCCAGCACCCACTCCGGGACAGAGCAGTTCTTC
NA	TRBV15	TRBJ1-5	once	CATSSRAGVGNQPQHF	TGTGCCACCAGCAGCCGCGCAGGGGTTGGAAATCAGCCCCAGCATTTT
TRBD1	TRBV5-8	TRBJ1-1	NA	CASSWGQGGTEAFF	TGTGCCAGCAGCTGGGGACAGGGGGGCACTGAAGCTTTCTTT
TRBD1	TRBV6-1	TRBJ1-2	NA	CASSESGGGGYTF	TGTGCCAGCAGTGAATCAGGGGGAGGTGGCTACACCTTC
TRBD1	TRBV28	TRBJ1-6	NA	CASSLGGAGGGSPLHF	TGTGCCAGCAGTTTAGGGGGGGCAGGGGGCGGTTCACCCCTCCACTTT
TRBD1	TRBV15	TRBJ2-7	NA	CATSRVGTGLLYEQYF	TGTGCCACCAGCAGAGTTGGGACAGGGCTTCTCTACGAGCAGTACTTC
NA	TRBV19	TRBJ1-5	NA	CASSQTGTPYQPQHF	TGTGCCAGTAGTCAAACCGGGACACCCTATCAGCCCCAGCATTTT
NA	TRBV18	TRBJ1-2	NA	CASSPYFGGNGYTF	TGTGCCAGCTCACCCTATTTTGGAGGGAATGGCTACACCTTC
NA	TRBV27	TRBJ1-2	NA	CASKFATGFGAEGYTF	TGTGCCAGCAAATTTGCAACAGGGTTTGGGGCGGAGGGCTACACCTTC
NA	TRBV19	TRBJ1-1	NA	CASTGSGTEAFF	TGTGCCAGTACGGGCAGCGGCACTGAAGCTTTCTTT
TRBD2	TRBV7-2	TRBJ2-3	NA	CASSPRTSGGGLYTDTQYF	TGTGCCAGCAGCCCCAGGACTAGCGGGGGGGGACTATACACAGATACGCAGTATTTT
TRBD1	TRBV5-6	TRBJ2-1	NA	CASSLAAGTGTYNEQFF	TGTGCCAGCAGCTTGGCTGCCGGGACAGGGACATACAATGAGCAGTTCTTC
NA	TRBV28	TRBJ1-4	once	CASSLLEKLFF	TGTGCCAGCAGTTTACTAGAAAAACTGTTTTTT
NA	TRBV19	TRBJ1-2	NA	CASSSTESAYGYTF	TGTGCCAGTAGTTCAACGGAGTCGGCCTATGGCTACACCTTC
NA	TRBV29-1	TRBJ1-1	NA	CSVAELEAFF	TGCAGCGTTGCCGAACTAGAAGCTTTCTTT
NA	TRBV11-2	TRBJ2-2	NA	CASSLGVGDTGELFF	TGTGCCAGCAGCTTAGGTGTAGGGGACACCGGGGAGCTGTTTTTT
TRBD1	TRBV18	TRBJ1-1	NA	CASSPRQGGMNTEAFF	TGTGCCAGCTCTCCCCGACAGGGAGGAATGAACACTGAAGCTTTCTTT
TRBD1	TRBV18	TRBJ1-6	once	CASSPSGTGSWF	TGTGCCAGCTCACCATCCGGGACAGGTTCGTGGTTT
TRBD1	TRBV7-2	TRBJ1-1	NA	CASSHRGQNTEAFF	TGTGCCAGCAGCCACAGGGGGCAGAACACTGAAGCTTTCTTT
NA	TRBV2	TRBJ2-7	once	CASRGASLKQYF	TGTGCCAGCAGGGGGGCCTCCCTCAAGCAGTACTTC
TRBD1	TRBV7-2	TRBJ1-1	NA	CASSPFDRGPNTEAFF	TGTGCCAGCAGCCCCTTCGACAGGGGGCCGAACACTGAAGCTTTCTTT
TRBD2	TRBV7-2	TRBJ2-1	NA	CASSFGGGTYNEQFF	TGTGCCAGCAGCTTCGGCGGGGGGACCTACAATGAGCAGTTCTTC
NA	TRBV2	TRBJ1-2	NA	CASSYLQLGAEGETF	TGTGCCAGCAGTTATCTCCAGCTAGGGGCAGAAGGAGAAACCTTC
TRBD1	TRBV18	TRBJ1-4	few	CASSPNRGKIQEKLFF	TGTGCCAGCTCACCCAACAGGGGGAAGATACAGGAAAAACTGTTTTTT
NA	TRBV19	TRBJ1-1	NA	CASSIGGLSNTEAFF	TGTGCCAGTAGTATCGGGGGGCTGTCGAACACTGAAGCTTTCTTT
NA	TRBV9	TRBJ1-2	NA	CATWGRHGYTF	TGTGCTACTTGGGGCAGGCACGGCTACACCTTC
NA	TRBV10-3	TRBJ2-6	NA	CAISGTAIVSFGANVLTF	TGTGCCATCAGTGGGACAGCTATAGTCTCTTTTGGGGCCAACGTCCTGACTTTC
TRBD2	TRBV18	TRBJ2-5	NA	CASSQSGGHAKETQYF	TGTGCCAGCTCACAAAGCGGGGGCCACGCCAAAGAGACCCAGTACTTC
NA	TRBV5-1	TRBJ2-3	NA	CASSLGQGLFTDTQYF	TGCGCCAGCAGCTTGGGGCAGGGCTTATTCACAGATACGCAGTATTTT
NA	TRBV2	TRBJ2-3	NA	CASSGGGTAWCF	TGTGCCAGCAGTGGAGGAGGGACAGCGTGGTGTTTT
NA	TRBV5-1	TRBJ2-1	NA	CASSLSPGEYNEQFF	TGCGCCAGCAGCTTGTCCCCAGGGGAGTACAATGAGCAGTTCTTC
NA	TRBV28	TRBJ1-4	NA	CASSLVTTNEKLFF	TGTGCCAGCAGTTTAGTAACAACTAATGAAAAACTGTTTTTT
NA	TRBV6-5	TRBJ1-5	NA	CASSIHLNQPQHF	TGTGCCAGCAGTATACACCTCAATCAGCCCCAGCATTTT
NA	TRBV6-1	TRBJ1-5	NA	CASSEPTPSNQPQHF	TGTGCCAGCAGTGAACCCACACCTAGCAATCAGCCCCAGCATTTT
NA	TRBV18	TRBJ2-5	NA	CASSPAGEETQYF	TGTGCCAGCTCACCAGCAGGGGAAGAGACCCAGTACTTC
NA	TRBV18	TRBJ2-7	NA	CASSGQEVSYEQYF	TGTGCCAGCTCGGGTCAGGAGGTCTCCTACGAGCAGTACTTC
NA	TRBV7-2	TRBJ1-5	NA	CASSPGVYSNQPQHF	TGTGCCAGCAGCCCAGGGGTGTATAGCAATCAGCCCCAGCATTTT
NA	TRBV19	TRBJ1-5	NA	CASSIGERRSAPQHF	TGTGCCAGTAGTATAGGAGAACGGAGATCAGCCCCCCAGCATTTT
NA	TRBV6-5	TRBJ1-2	NA	CASSYSRGSDYGYTF	TGTGCCAGCAGTTACTCCCGGGGGTCGGACTATGGCTACACCTTC
TRBD1	TRBV29-1	TRBJ1-2	few	CSVAGGRDFNYGYTF	TGCAGCGTTGCAGGGGGCCGAGACTTTAACTATGGCTACACCTTC